The clone carrying this T cell receptor (beta chain) was seen repeatedly, ten times or more. Uncontrolled infection, other autoimmune disease, pregnancy and lactation each barred patients from inclusion. CDR1 is SNHLY, CDR2 FYNNEI, per germline. The CDR3 is 15 residues long. V was clipped by 7 bases and J by 6 bases; unmatched bases: 9. RNA transcripts gave rise to amplified TCR beta CDR3 regions. The study used the HTBI primer set for a first-round RT-PCR of the TCR CDR3. TCRdb reprocessed the multiplex PCR reads via MiXCR and lists one record per CDR3 protein. The sample consists of about 600,000 distinct CDR3 sequences, 14% of them appearing once. This specimen belongs to a study of T cells in Graves' hyperthyroidism and ophthalmopathy.

The TCR originated in a woman aged 18-29 years with Graves' ophthalmopathy. Sequencing used blood. V is TRBV2 and J is TRBJ2-2; 9 bases map to TRBD1. For the CDR3, the DNA is TGTGCCAGCAATCTCGGGACAGGGATCGCCGGGGAGCTGTTTTTT. Amino acids: CASNLGTGIAGELFF.